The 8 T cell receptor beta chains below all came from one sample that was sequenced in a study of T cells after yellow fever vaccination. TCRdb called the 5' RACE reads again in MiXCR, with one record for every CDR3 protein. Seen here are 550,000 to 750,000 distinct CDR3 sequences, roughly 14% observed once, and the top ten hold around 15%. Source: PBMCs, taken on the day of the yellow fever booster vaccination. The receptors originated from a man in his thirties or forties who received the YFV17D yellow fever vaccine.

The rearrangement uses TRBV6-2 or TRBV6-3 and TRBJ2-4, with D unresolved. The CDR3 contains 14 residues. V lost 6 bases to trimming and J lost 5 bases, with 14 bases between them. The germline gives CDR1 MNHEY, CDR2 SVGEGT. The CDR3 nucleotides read TGTGCCAGCAGGGAGTTAGCATCAGAAAACATTCAGTACTTC. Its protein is CASRELASENIQYF.

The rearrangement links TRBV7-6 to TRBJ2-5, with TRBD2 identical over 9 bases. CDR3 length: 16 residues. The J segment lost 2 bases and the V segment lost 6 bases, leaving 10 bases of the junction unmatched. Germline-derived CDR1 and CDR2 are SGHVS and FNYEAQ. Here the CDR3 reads CASRAAAGGFQETQYF. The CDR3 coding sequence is TGTGCCAGCAGAGCCGCAGCGGGAGGTTTTCAAGAGACCCAGTACTTC.

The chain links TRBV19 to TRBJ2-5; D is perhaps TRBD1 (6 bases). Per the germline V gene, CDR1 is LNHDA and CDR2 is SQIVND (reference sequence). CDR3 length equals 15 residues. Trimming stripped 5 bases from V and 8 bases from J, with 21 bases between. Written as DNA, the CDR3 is TGTGCCAGTAGTGCGATGATCGACAGGCCCGGAACCCAGTACTTC. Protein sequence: CASSAMIDRPGTQYF.

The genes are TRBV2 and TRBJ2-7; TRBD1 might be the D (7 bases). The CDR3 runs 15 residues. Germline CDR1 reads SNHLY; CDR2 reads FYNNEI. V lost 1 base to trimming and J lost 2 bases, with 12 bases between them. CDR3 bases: TGTGCCAGCAGTGAAGTTGGAGGGGGCACCTACGAGCAGTACTTC. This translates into CASSEVGGGTYEQYF.

CDR3 residues: CASSLPGREQFF. In DNA, the CDR3 is TGTGCCAGCAGTTTACCGGGACGGGAGCAGTTCTTC. The chain has TRBV28 and TRBJ2-1, with D possibly being TRBD1 or TRBD2 (5 bases each). Trimming left V 2 bases short and J 10 bases short, with 9 bases between. Germline V gene data show CDR1 as MDHEN and CDR2 as SYDVKM. This CDR3 contains 12 residues.

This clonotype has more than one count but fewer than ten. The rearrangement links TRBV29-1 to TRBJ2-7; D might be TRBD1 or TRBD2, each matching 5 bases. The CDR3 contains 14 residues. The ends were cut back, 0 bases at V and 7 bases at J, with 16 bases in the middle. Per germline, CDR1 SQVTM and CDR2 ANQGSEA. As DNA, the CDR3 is TGCAGCGTTGAAGATCCAGGGCGAACTAGGGAGCAGTACTTC. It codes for CSVEDPGRTREQYF.

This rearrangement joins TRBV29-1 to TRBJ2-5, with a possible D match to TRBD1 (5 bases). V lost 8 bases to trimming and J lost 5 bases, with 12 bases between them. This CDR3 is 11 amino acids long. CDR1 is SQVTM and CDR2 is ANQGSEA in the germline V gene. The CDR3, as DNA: TGCAGCATAGTTCAGGGTGAGACCCAGTACTTC. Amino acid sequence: CSIVQGETQYF.

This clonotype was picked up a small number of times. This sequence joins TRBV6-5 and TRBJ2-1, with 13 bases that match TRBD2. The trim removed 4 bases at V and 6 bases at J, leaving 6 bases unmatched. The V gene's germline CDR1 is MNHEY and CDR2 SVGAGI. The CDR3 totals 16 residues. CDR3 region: CASSWGLAGRINEQFF. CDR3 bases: TGTGCCAGCAGTTGGGGACTAGCGGGACGAATCAATGAGCAGTTCTTC.